This is a list of T cell receptor beta chains from one sample in a study of early T cells in non-severe SARS-CoV-2 infection. TCRdb reprocessed the 5' RACE reads with MiXCR, giving one entry per CDR3 protein. The sample has about 49,000 distinct CDR3 sequences; approximately 12% are singletons. The sequencing sample was made of whole blood. The receptor source for this set is an adult who was a healthcare worker with PCR-confirmed SARS-CoV-2 infection or an uninfected control (not recorded which). Both conserved end residues are part of each CDR3. The D gene is left open where the match is weak. Clone sizes are given selectively: once, few, many, or a class where the clone is expanded.

size: many; D: .; V: TRBV15; J: TRBJ1-5; DNA: TGTGCCACCAGCAGAGATGTGTGGCTGTTTCAGCCCCAGCATTTT; CDR3: CATSRDVWLFQPQHF
size: many; D: .; V: TRBV5-1; J: TRBJ2-5; DNA: TGCGCCAGCAGCTTGGCCACGAGGGAAGAGACCCAGTACTTC; CDR3: CASSLATREETQYF
size: .; D: TRBD1; V: TRBV4-1; J: TRBJ2-3; DNA: TGCGCCAGCAGCCACCCTACAACGGGAGTGGGACAGGGGGTAACGGGAGATACGCAGTATTTT; CDR3: CASSHPTTGVGQGVTGDTQYF
size: many; D: TRBD1; V: TRBV27; J: TRBJ1-1; DNA: TGTGCCAGCAGTAAGACAGGGTCGAACACTGAAGCTTTCTTT; CDR3: CASSKTGSNTEAFF
size: many; D: .; V: TRBV18; J: TRBJ2-2; DNA: TGTGCCAGCTCACCAGAACAGTTCGGGGAGCTGTTTTTT; CDR3: CASSPEQFGELFF
size: few; D: TRBD2; V: TRBV4-3; J: TRBJ2-1; DNA: TGCGCCAGCAGCCAGGATACTAGCGCTTGGGGTTCCTCCTACAATGAGCAGTTCTTC; CDR3: CASSQDTSAWGSSYNEQFF
size: few; D: .; V: TRBV18; J: TRBJ1-1; DNA: TGTGCCAGCTCACCCCTGACAGGGAACACTGAAGCTTTCTTT; CDR3: CASSPLTGNTEAFF
size: few; D: .; V: TRBV27; J: TRBJ2-7; DNA: TGTGCCAGCAGTTTATCAGGGACTCTGAACGAGCAGTACTTC; CDR3: CASSLSGTLNEQYF
size: .; D: TRBD2; V: TRBV10-3; J: TRBJ2-1; DNA: TGTGCCACCCGGACTAGCGGGAGAGGTGATGAGCAGTTCTTC; CDR3: CATRTSGRGDEQFF
size: .; D: TRBD1; V: TRBV6-2/TRBV6-3; J: TRBJ1-4; DNA: TGTGCCAGCAGTTTCGCCGGGACAGGGGGCGGAAAACTGTTTTTT; CDR3: CASSFAGTGGGKLFF
size: few; D: .; V: TRBV7-3; J: TRBJ2-1; DNA: TGTGCCAGCAGCTTAGGAACCTCCTGGGCCGATGAGCAGTTCTTC; CDR3: CASSLGTSWADEQFF
size: few; D: .; V: TRBV7-2; J: TRBJ1-4; DNA: TGTGCCAGCAGCTTAGGGAGACAGGCCTGGAATGAAAAACTGTTTTTT; CDR3: CASSLGRQAWNEKLFF